The clone carrying this T cell receptor (beta chain) appeared once. Its antigen remains unidentified. This record comes from a study of cytomegalovirus exposure and HLA in healthy donors. Primers for the PCR totalled 60 Vbeta and 13 Jbeta. Libraries were prepared by immunoSEQ multiplex PCR; TCRdb keeps only in-frame clonotypes and omits some of them. Here the sample spans 150,000 to 200,000 clones, 79% being singletons. Germline V gene lookup returns CDR1 SQVTM and CDR2 ANQGSEA. V was trimmed by 6 bases and J by 3 bases, leaving 9 bases between them. There are 11 residues in the CDR3. Findings of the study overall: DRB1 had the most TCR associations and HLA-C the fewest, a later analysis found, with rates varying by HLA locus.

The sample taken for sequencing was PBMCs. This TCR derives from a woman between 50 and 59 years old in good health and CMV-seronegative. The genes are TRBV29-1 and TRBJ2-7; D uncertain. The CDR3 DNA is TGCAGCGTCAACACGGGCTACGAGCAGTACTTC. It codes for CSVNTGYEQYF.